Shown below are 16 T cell receptor beta chains from a single sample sequenced in a study of T cell repertoires in cytomegalovirus infection. TCRdb independently ran MiXCR on the reads; one entry per CDR3 protein. The sample has hundreds of thousands of distinct CDR3 sequences; about 10% are singletons. The sample taken for sequencing was PBMCs. Receptors were obtained from a human donor in good health (CMV status not recorded). Some clones in this sample may be carry-over from other donors' samples.

This clonotype was recorded many times. This sequence joins TRBV7-9 and TRBJ2-3; the D gene is possibly TRBD1 (6 bases). In germline, CDR1 is SEHNR, CDR2 FQNEAQ (reference sequence). The germline V and J ends were trimmed by 3 bases and 2 bases, with 9 bases remaining between them. The CDR3 is 14 amino acids. The CDR3 DNA reads TGTGCCAGCAGCTTCAGGACAGACACAGATACGCAGTATTTT. Translation gives CASSFRTDTDTQYF.

This clonotype was counted between two and nine times. The chain joins TRBV27 to TRBJ2-7; tentatively, D is TRBD2 (5 bases). The CDR3 totals 13 residues. V dropped 5 bases and J dropped 10 bases, with 18 bases sitting between them. The germline gives CDR1 MNHEY, CDR2 SMNVEV (reference sequence). The CDR3 DNA sequence: TGTGCCAGCAGTGGGAGCGAGTTAGTAGCTCAGTACTTC. This gives the protein CASSGSELVAQYF.

This clonotype has a count of ten or more. The chain links TRBV7-8 to TRBJ2-1; TRBD1 matches 12 bases. J gave up 10 bases and V 1 base, and 5 bases lay outside the gene matches. CDR1 SGHVS and CDR2 FQNEAQ come from the germline V gene. The CDR3 has 15 residues. The CDR3 is CASSLDRDRGREQFF. The CDR3 bases are TGTGCCAGCAGCTTAGACCGGGACAGGGGGCGAGAGCAGTTCTTC.

The rearrangement uses TRBV20-1 and TRBJ2-1; 10 bases agree with TRBD1. J lost 7 bases, V lost 3 bases, and 9 bases had no gene match. Per germline, CDR1 DFQATT and CDR2 SNEGSKA (reference sequence). CDR3 length: 15 amino acids. The CDR3 region has the DNA TGCAGTGCTAGGCTCAGACAGGGGGCATTGAATGAGCAGTTCTTC. The encoded protein is CSARLRQGALNEQFF.

This clonotype was detected many times. This sequence joins TRBV7-2 and TRBJ1-4; D not resolved. Looked up from germline, CDR1 is SGHTA and CDR2 is FQGNSA. This CDR3 contains 14 residues. Trimming left V 5 bases short and J 6 bases short, with 13 bases between. The chain's CDR3 is CASSLRGFDEKLFF. CDR3 nucleotide sequence: TGTGCCAGCAGCCTGCGGGGTTTTGATGAAAAACTGTTTTTT.

This clonotype turned up a few times. One junction end does not reproduce the germline sequence, and a read error may be involved. This sequence joins TRBV19 and TRBJ2-2; 10 positions match TRBD2. The CDR3 has 15 residues. Germline CDR1 and CDR2: LNHDA and SQIVND (reference sequence). CDR3 sequence reads: CASSLTSGNAGELFF. The CDR3 DNA follows: TGTGCCAGTAGTTTAACTAGCGGGAACGCCGGGGAGCTGTTTTTT.

Many counts were recorded for this clonotype. The genes are TRBV7-9 and TRBJ1-2; D is possibly TRBD1 (5 bases). This CDR3 contains 13 residues. The germline V gene has CDR1 SEHNR and CDR2 FQNEAQ (reference sequence). Deletions cut 5 bases from V and 9 bases from J, with 16 bases between. CDR3 bases: TGTGCCAGCAGCATTTTACAACAGGCTCGCTACACCTTC. Translating it yields CASSILQQARYTF. Based on the CDR3 plus reference TRBV7-9 and TRBJ1-2, the full variable domain is DTGVSQNPRHKITKRGQNVTFRCDPISEHNRLYWYRQTLGQGPEFLTYFQNEAQLEKSRLLSDRFSAERPKGSFSTLEIQRTEQGDSAMYLCASSILQQARYTFGSGTRLTVV.

This clonotype turned up a few times. The chain is built from TRBV28 and TRBJ2-7; D is perhaps TRBD1 (6 bases). Trimming took 5 bases from V and 5 from J, leaving 19 bases between them. CDR3 size: 15 residues. The germline V gene has CDR1 MDHEN and CDR2 SYDVKM. This chain's CDR3 is CASSPSGAPPNEQYF. CDR3 bases: TGTGCCAGCAGTCCCTCAGGGGCGCCACCCAACGAGCAGTACTTC.

The table lists this clonotype with many counts. The CDR3 region is CASSQVEEQFF. The CDR3 DNA reads as TGTGCCAGCAGTCAAGTTGAGGAGCAGTTCTTC. This chain joins TRBV2 and TRBJ2-1; D is uncertain. CDR1 and CDR2 (germline): SNHLY, FYNNEI. V lost 5 bases to trimming and J lost 10 bases, with 9 bases between them. The CDR3 is 11 residues long. The whole variable domain, filled in from reference TRBV2 and TRBJ2-1, reads EPEVTQTPSHQVTQMGQEVILRCVPISNHLYFYWYRQILGQKVEFLVSFYNNEISEKSEIFDDQFSVERPDGSNFTLKIRSTKLEDSAMYFCASSQVEEQFFGPGTRLTVL.

This clonotype was recorded at least ten times. In DNA, the CDR3 is TGTGCCAGCAGTTCTACCCGGGAACCCGGCTACAATGAGCAGTTCTTC. This gives the protein CASSSTREPGYNEQFF. This chain joins TRBV12-3 or TRBV12-4 and TRBJ2-1; the D gene is possibly TRBD2 (5 bases). Trimming cost V 4 bases and J 3 bases, with 16 bases left between them. The CDR3 consists of 16 residues.

This clonotype was recorded many times. J is TRBJ2-3 and V is TRBV27; D is ambiguous. This CDR3 has 15 residues. Trimming took off 5 bases at V and 0 bases at J, with 12 bases between the two ends. Germline lookup yields CDR1 MNHEY and CDR2 SMNVEV (reference sequence). CDR3: CASSPWGTSTDTQYF. In nucleotides, the CDR3 is TGTGCCAGCAGTCCCTGGGGAACTAGCACAGATACGCAGTATTTT.

This clonotype was counted ten times or more. The V call is TRBV27, the J call TRBJ1-6; D gene unclear. The CDR3 totals 13 residues. Trimming cost V 4 bases and J 8 bases, with 9 bases left between them. Germline CDR1 is MNHEY and CDR2 is SMNVEV (reference sequence). CDR3 in DNA: TGTGCCAGCAGTTCCCGTTCCTATTCACCCCTCCACTTT. Encoded protein: CASSSRSYSPLHF.

V is TRBV27 and J is TRBJ1-1; 9 positions agree with TRBD1. Germline V gene data show CDR1 as MNHEY and CDR2 as SMNVEV (reference sequence). The CDR3 is made up of 13 amino acids. V shed 6 bases and J 10 bases; nucleotides not matched to a gene: 9. As DNA, the CDR3 is TGTGCCAGCAGGGACAACAGGGGGCCGGTAGCTTTCTTT. This translates into CASRDNRGPVAFF.

This clonotype was recorded many times. This sequence joins TRBV6-5 and TRBJ2-3; D unresolved. CDR1 and CDR2 from the germline V gene are MNHEY and SVGAGI. With 4 bases removed from V and 2 bases from J, the gap between germline ends came to 10 bases. This CDR3 region has 14 residues. The CDR3 DNA sequence: TGTGCCAGCAGTTCCCCGGGCAACACAGATACGCAGTATTTT. This gives the protein CASSSPGNTDTQYF.

This clonotype was recorded at least ten times. The chain carries TRBV4-1 and TRBJ1-5; D is unresolved. V shed 0 bases and J shed 4 bases, with 13 bases lying between them. The CDR3 is 16 residues long. Germline V gene lookup returns CDR1 MGHRA and CDR2 YSYEKL. The CDR3 loop reads CASSQDGGLENQPQHF. The CDR3 DNA sequence: TGCGCCAGCAGCCAAGATGGAGGGCTGGAGAATCAGCCCCAGCATTTT.

For this clonotype: A much bigger clone sits one base away, suggesting this may be a read error. This chain connects TRBV5-1 to TRBJ1-1; D not resolved. The CDR3 length is 13 residues. Germline V CDR1 and CDR2: SGHRS, YFSETQ. The CDR3 DNA is TGCGACAGCAGCTTGGATTGGGCCACTGAAGCTTTCTTT. Its translation is CDSSLDWATEAFF.